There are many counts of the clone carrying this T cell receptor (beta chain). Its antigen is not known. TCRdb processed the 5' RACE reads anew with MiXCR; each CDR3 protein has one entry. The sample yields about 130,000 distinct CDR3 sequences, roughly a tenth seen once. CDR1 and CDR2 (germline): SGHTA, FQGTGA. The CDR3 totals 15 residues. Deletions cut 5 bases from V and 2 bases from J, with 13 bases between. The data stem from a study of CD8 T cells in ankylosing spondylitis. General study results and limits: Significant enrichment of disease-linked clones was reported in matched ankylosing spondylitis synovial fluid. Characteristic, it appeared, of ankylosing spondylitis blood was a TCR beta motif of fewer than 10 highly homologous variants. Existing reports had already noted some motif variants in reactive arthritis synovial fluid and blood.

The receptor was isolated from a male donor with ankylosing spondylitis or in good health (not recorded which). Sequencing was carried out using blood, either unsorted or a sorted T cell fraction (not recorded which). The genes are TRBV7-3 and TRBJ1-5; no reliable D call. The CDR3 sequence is CASSPPSGRNQPQHF. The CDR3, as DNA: TGTGCCAGCAGCCCCCCATCGGGTCGCAATCAGCCCCAGCATTTT.